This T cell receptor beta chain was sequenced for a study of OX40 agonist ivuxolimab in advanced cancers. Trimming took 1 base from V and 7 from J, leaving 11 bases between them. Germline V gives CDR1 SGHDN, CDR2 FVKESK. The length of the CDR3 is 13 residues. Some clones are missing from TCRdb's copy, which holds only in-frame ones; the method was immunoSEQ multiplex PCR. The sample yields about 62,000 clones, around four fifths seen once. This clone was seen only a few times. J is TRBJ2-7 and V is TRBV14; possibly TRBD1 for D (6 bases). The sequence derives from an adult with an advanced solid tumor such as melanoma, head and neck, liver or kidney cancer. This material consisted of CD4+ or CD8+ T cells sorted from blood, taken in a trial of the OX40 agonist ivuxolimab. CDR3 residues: CASSQVTGWEQYF. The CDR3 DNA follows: TGTGCCAGCAGCCAAGTTACAGGGTGGGAGCAGTACTTC.